This TCR beta chain was identified during a study of T cell responses to AZD1222 COVID-19 vaccine. A remark on this clone: Other DNA sequences in the same sample also yield this CDR3.

Germline-derived CDR1 and CDR2 are MNHEY and SMNVEV (reference sequence). This CDR3 contains 14 residues. V was cut by 6 bases and J by 1 base, with 10 bases left in between. The repertoire was sequenced with immunoSEQ multiplex PCR; TCRdb's copy has only in-frame clones and lacks some. The repertoire holds fewer than 90,000 clones, with 88% as singletons. The receptor was derived from an adult who received the AZD1222 COVID-19 vaccine. This chain links TRBV27 with TRBJ1-3, with D maybe TRBD1 (5 bases). The sequences come from peripheral blood, collected 28 days after the second AZD1222 dose. CDR3 in amino acids: CASSLGGSGNTIYF. In DNA form, the CDR3 reads TGTGCCAGCAGCCTGGGGGGATCTGGAAACACCATATATTTT.